This entry lists 20 T cell receptor beta chains sequenced from one sample in a study of beta chain features in type 1 diabetes. All of the isolated RNA was reverse transcribed, so expressed TCRB transcripts were sequenced. Profiling relied on immunoSEQ multiplex PCR, and the TCRdb table lists in-frame clones only, not all of them. This sample carries nearly 350,000 clones, around 8% of them seen once, and the ten largest clones take around 0.44%. Sequencing input: central memory CD4+ T cells from blood. All receptors derive from a woman under 30 in good health.

This clone was found a few times. The junction shows a germline mismatch at one end, possibly a read error. The chain uses TRBV7-7 and TRBJ2-5; TRBD2 matches at 9 bases. CDR3 length: 14 residues. Germline CDR1 reads SSHAT; CDR2 reads FNYEAQ (reference sequence). The CDR3 sequence: CASSRIAGEETQYF. In DNA form, the CDR3 reads TGTGCTAGCAGCCGGATAGCGGGAGAAGAGACCCAGTACTTC.

This clone came up a few times. CDR3 region: CASRGGKSTGELFF. The CDR3 DNA reads as TGTGCCAGTAGAGGCGGAAAAAGCACCGGGGAGCTGTTTTTT. The V call is TRBV19, the J call TRBJ2-2; D call uncertain. This CDR3 contains 14 residues. The V and J ends lost 6 bases and 4 bases respectively, with 12 bases between them. Germline CDR1 LNHDA, CDR2 SQIVND (reference sequence).

V usage is TRBV9 and J usage is TRBJ1-1; possible D gene TRBD1, 6 bases. Germline V gene lookup returns CDR1 SGDLS and CDR2 YYNGEE. Trimming removed 0 bases from V and 4 bases from J, with 13 bases in between. The CDR3 has 15 amino acids. CDR3 sequence reads: CASSVGDMAPTEAFF. In DNA, the CDR3 is TGTGCCAGCAGCGTAGGGGACATGGCGCCCACTGAAGCTTTCTTT.

This clone was picked up a small number of times. The chain uses TRBV9 and TRBJ2-1; 7 bases match TRBD2. CDR1 SGDLS and CDR2 YYNGEE come from the germline V gene. This CDR3 is built from 14 residues. With V trimmed by 3 bases and J by 7 bases, 7 bases remained unmatched. The CDR3 nucleotides are TGTGCCAGCAGCGGCGGGAGTTCAGTGAATGAGCAGTTCTTC. Residues: CASSGGSSVNEQFF.

This clone was seen only a few times. This chain links TRBV29-1 with TRBJ2-7; 7 positions agree with TRBD1. Germline assignment: CDR1 SQVTM and CDR2 ANQGSEA. Losses at the gene ends were 1 base for V and 7 bases for J; bases not matched to a gene: 7. The CDR3 is made up of 13 amino acids. CDR3: CSVEVKQGWEQYF. CDR3 bases: TGCAGCGTTGAAGTAAAACAGGGGTGGGAGCAGTACTTC.

This clone was observed a handful of times. The rearrangement joins TRBV28 to TRBJ2-7; 9 nucleotides match TRBD1. Trimming took 10 bases from V and 4 from J; bases not matched to a gene: 11. CDR3 length equals 14 residues. Per the germline V gene, CDR1 is MDHEN and CDR2 is SYDVKM. CDR3 sequence (DNA): TGTGCCACTACACTTCGGGACAGGGCTTACGAGCAGTACTTC. Its translation is CATTLRDRAYEQYF.

This chain links TRBV5-1 with TRBJ1-4; D is unresolved. From germline, CDR1 is SGHRS and CDR2 YFSETQ. This CDR3 has 14 amino acids. Trimming removed 2 bases from V and 4 bases from J, with 9 bases in between. CDR3 coding DNA: TGCGCCAGCAGCTTACAGTGGGGTAATGAAAAACTGTTTTTT. Amino acids: CASSLQWGNEKLFF.

This clone was detected a few times. The chain joins TRBV11-2 to TRBJ2-3; 8 bases fit TRBD2. The CDR3 consists of 18 residues. The junction had 13 bases not matched to a gene; V was cut back by 5 bases and J by 0 bases. Germline V lookup: CDR1 SGHAT, CDR2 FQNNGV. The CDR3 sequence: CASSRRVAGTASTDTQYF. CDR3 sequence (DNA): TGTGCCAGCAGCCGACGGGTAGCGGGGACCGCTAGCACAGATACGCAGTATTTT.

This rearrangement joins TRBV4-1 to TRBJ2-7; tentatively, D is TRBD1 or TRBD2 (5 bases each). CDR1 and CDR2 from the germline V gene are MGHRA and YSYEKL. Trimming left V 4 bases short and J 7 bases short, with 14 bases between. The CDR3 spans 13 residues. CDR3 bases: TGCGCCAGCAGCCTAGGGACCGAGGGGGAGCAGTACTTC. It is translated as CASSLGTEGEQYF.

The rearrangement links TRBV27 to TRBJ1-1; no clear D gene. CDR3 length equals 13 residues. Trimming pared 3 bases from V and 1 base from J, leaving 6 bases between. Germline CDR1 and CDR2: MNHEY and SMNVEV (reference sequence). In DNA form, the CDR3 reads TGTGCCAGCAGTTTTCGGGGGAACACTGAAGCTTTCTTT. It translates to CASSFRGNTEAFF.

This clone was counted only a few times. The chain employs TRBV6-1 and TRBJ2-2, with a weak D call TRBD1 (6 bases). Germline V CDR1 and CDR2: MNHNS, SASEGT. The CDR3 consists of 12 residues. Trimming removed 6 bases from V and 8 bases from J, with 10 bases in between. CDR3 residues: CASRDGQGELFF. As DNA, the CDR3 is TGTGCCAGCAGGGACGGACAGGGGGAGCTGTTTTTT.

J is TRBJ2-4 and V is TRBV28; 12 bases are a match to TRBD1. The CDR3 runs 14 residues. The germline gives CDR1 MDHEN, CDR2 SYDVKM. V gave up 5 bases and J gave up 7 bases; unmatched junction bases: 3. DNA for the CDR3: TGTGCCAGCAGTCTCGGGACAGGGGGCAACATTCAGTACTTC. This translates into CASSLGTGGNIQYF.

This clone was counted a few times. The rearrangement links TRBV2 to TRBJ2-1; D call uncertain. This CDR3 has 13 residues. Germline V gene lookup returns CDR1 SNHLY and CDR2 FYNNEI. The ends were cut back, 6 bases at V and 4 bases at J, with 10 bases in the middle. The CDR3: CASRDTAYNEQFF. The CDR3 bases are TGTGCCAGCAGGGATACAGCTTACAATGAGCAGTTCTTC. Full variable domain (missing parts from reference TRBV2 and TRBJ2-1): EPEVTQTPSHQVTQMGQEVILRCVPISNHLYFYWYRQILGQKVEFLVSFYNNEISEKSEIFDDQFSVERPDGSNFTLKIRSTKLEDSAMYFCASRDTAYNEQFFGPGTRLTVL.

This clone was seen ten or more times. The CDR3 sequence: CASRPEVATDTQYF. DNA for the CDR3: TGCGCCAGCAGGCCGGAGGTCGCCACAGATACGCAGTATTTT. The rearrangement uses TRBV5-1 and TRBJ2-3; perhaps TRBD2 as D (5 bases). Germline-derived CDR1 and CDR2 are SGHRS and YFSETQ. V lost 5 bases and J 2 bases, leaving 12 bases between the germline ends. The CDR3 covers 14 residues.

This clone has a count of ten or more. This sequence joins TRBV9 and TRBJ2-1; D remains unclear. The V gene's germline CDR1 is SGDLS and CDR2 YYNGEE. V was clipped by 4 bases and J by 0 bases, with 11 bases between them. The CDR3 spans 15 residues. In DNA, the CDR3 is TGTGCCAGCAGCCCAACCCCAAGCTCCTACAATGAGCAGTTCTTC. This sequence encodes CASSPTPSSYNEQFF.

The chain carries TRBV5-4 and TRBJ2-3; no reliable D call. Germline loops: CDR1 SGHNT, CDR2 YYREEE (reference sequence). V gave up 4 bases and J gave up 5 bases, with 14 bases separating them. The CDR3 covers 14 residues. Here the CDR3 DNA reads TGTGCCAGCAGCCAAGTTGGTCACCAAGATACGCAGTATTTT. Translated, it gives CASSQVGHQDTQYF.

The rearrangement links TRBV29-1 to TRBJ2-3; 9 bases match TRBD2. This CDR3 has 13 amino acids. The junction had 5 bases not matched to a gene; V was cut back by 7 bases and J by 3 bases. Germline V gene lookup returns CDR1 SQVTM and CDR2 ANQGSEA. In DNA, the CDR3 is TGCAGCGCTCGTACTAGCGGGACAGATACGCAGTATTTT. It codes for CSARTSGTDTQYF.

A few counts support this clone. The V call is TRBV7-2, the J call TRBJ2-7; 7 positions agree with TRBD2. Germline-derived CDR1 and CDR2 are SGHTA and FQGNSA. V lost 7 bases, J lost 3 bases, and 9 bases stayed unmatched. The CDR3 totals 14 residues. CDR3 nucleotide sequence: TGTGCCAGCACACCGGGACTACGGTTCTACGAGCAGTACTTC. It is translated as CASTPGLRFYEQYF.

This clone has a count of ten or more. The chain joins TRBV7-2 to TRBJ2-3; 9 nucleotides agree with TRBD2. CDR1 is SGHTA and CDR2 is FQGNSA in the germline V gene. V was pared by 5 bases and J by 2 bases, with 5 bases of the junction left unmatched. This CDR3 is built from 15 residues. CDR3 protein: CASSRRTSDTDTQYF. Here the CDR3 DNA reads TGTGCCAGCAGCCGCAGGACTAGCGACACAGATACGCAGTATTTT.

The rearrangement uses TRBV9 and TRBJ2-7, with 10 nucleotides matching TRBD2. V lost 4 bases to trimming and J lost 2 bases; unmatched junction nucleotides: 6. Germline CDR1 reads SGDLS; CDR2 reads YYNGEE. This CDR3 is built from 15 residues. CDR3 protein: CASSHLAGATYEQYF. In DNA form, the CDR3 reads TGTGCCAGCAGCCATCTAGCGGGAGCCACCTACGAGCAGTACTTC.